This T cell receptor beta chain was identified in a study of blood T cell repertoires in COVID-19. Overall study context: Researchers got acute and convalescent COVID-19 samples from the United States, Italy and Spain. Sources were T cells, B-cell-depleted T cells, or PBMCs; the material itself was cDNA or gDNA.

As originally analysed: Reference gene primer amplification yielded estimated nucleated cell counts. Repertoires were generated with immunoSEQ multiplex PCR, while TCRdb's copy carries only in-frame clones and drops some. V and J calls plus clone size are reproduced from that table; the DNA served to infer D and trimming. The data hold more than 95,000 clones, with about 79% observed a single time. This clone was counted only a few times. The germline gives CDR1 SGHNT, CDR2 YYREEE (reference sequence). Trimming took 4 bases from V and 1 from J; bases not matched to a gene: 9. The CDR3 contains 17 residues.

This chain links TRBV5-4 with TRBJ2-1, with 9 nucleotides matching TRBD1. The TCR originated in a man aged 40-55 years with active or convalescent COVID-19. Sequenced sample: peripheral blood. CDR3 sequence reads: CASSPSEGTGSYNEQFF. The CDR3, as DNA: TGTGCCAGCAGCCCCTCCGAGGGGACAGGGTCCTACAATGAGCAGTTCTTC.